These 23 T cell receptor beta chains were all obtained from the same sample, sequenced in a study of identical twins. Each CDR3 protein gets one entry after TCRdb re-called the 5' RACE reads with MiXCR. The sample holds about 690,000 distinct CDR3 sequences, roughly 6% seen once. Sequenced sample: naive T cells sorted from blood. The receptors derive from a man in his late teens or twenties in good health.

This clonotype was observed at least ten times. The CDR3 DNA reads TGTGCCAGCAGCGTAGAAGGACAGACGACCTACGAGCAGTACTTC. It yields the protein CASSVEGQTTYEQYF. The V gene is TRBV9, the J gene TRBJ2-7; perhaps TRBD1 as D (6 bases). V lost 0 bases and J 2 bases, leaving 12 bases between the germline ends. CDR3 length: 15 amino acids. Germline values: CDR1 SGDLS, CDR2 YYNGEE.

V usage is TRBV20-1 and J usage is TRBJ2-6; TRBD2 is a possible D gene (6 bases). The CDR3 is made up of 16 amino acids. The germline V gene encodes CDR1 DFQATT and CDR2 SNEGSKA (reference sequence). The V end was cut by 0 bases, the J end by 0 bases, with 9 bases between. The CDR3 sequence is CSARDTGDSGANVLTF. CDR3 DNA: TGCAGTGCTAGAGACACGGGGGACTCTGGGGCCAACGTCCTGACTTTC.

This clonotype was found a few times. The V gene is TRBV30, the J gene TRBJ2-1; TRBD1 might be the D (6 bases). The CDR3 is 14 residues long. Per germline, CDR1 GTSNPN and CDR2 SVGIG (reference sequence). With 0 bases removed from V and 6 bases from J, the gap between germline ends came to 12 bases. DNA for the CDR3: TGTGCCTGGAGTGTACTGGGGGCGGGCAATGAGCAGTTCTTC. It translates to CAWSVLGAGNEQFF.

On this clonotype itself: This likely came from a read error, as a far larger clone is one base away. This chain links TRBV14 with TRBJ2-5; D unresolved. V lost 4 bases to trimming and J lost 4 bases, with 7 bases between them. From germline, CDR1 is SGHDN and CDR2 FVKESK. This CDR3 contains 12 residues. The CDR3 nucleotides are TGTGCCAGCAGCCGTTGGGGAGAGACCCAGTACTTC. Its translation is CASSRWGETQYF.

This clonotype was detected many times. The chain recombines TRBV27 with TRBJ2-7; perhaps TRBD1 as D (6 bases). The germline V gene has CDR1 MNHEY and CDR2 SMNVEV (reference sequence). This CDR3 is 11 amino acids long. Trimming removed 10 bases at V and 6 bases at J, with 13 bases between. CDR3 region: CATTLGAEQYF. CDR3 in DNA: TGTGCCACCACGCTGGGGGCCGAGCAGTACTTC.

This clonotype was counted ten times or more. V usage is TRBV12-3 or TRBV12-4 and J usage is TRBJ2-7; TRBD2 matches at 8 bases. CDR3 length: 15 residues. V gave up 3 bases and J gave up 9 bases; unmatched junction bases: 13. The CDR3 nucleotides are TGTGCCAGCAGTTTGGCAGCCCCGGGACTAGTAGCGCAGTACTTC. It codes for CASSLAAPGLVAQYF.

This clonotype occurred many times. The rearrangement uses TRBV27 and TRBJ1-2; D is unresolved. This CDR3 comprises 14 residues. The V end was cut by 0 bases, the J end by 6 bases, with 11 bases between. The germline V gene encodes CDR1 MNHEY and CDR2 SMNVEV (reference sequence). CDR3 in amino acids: CASSLSSGTHGYTF. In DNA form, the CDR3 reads TGTGCCAGCAGTTTATCCTCGGGAACCCATGGCTACACCTTC.

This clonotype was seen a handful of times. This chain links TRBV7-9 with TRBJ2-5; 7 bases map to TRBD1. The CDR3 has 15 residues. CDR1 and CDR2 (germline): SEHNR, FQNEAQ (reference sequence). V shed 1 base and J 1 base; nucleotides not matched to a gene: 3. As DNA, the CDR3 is TGTGCCAGCAGCTTAGGGGACAGCCTCCAAGAGACCCAGTACTTC. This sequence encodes CASSLGDSLQETQYF.

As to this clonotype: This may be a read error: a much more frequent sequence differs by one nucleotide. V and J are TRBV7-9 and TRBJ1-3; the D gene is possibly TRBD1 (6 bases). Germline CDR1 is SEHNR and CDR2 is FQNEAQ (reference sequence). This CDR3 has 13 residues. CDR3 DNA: TGTGCCAGCAGCTTGGGGACAAGAAACGCCATATATTTT. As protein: CASSLGTRNAIYF.

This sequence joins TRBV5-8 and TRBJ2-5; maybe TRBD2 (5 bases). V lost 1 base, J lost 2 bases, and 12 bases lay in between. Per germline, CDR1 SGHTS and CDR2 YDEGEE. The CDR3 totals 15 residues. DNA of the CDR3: TGTGCCAGCAGCTTGTTCGTAAGCGGACAAGAGACCCAGTACTTC. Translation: CASSLFVSGQETQYF.

In nucleotides, the CDR3 is TGTGCCACCAGCATGGAGGCTGAAGCTTTCTTT. Its protein is CATSMEAEAFF. The gene calls are TRBV15 and TRBJ1-1; D is uncertain. Deletions cut 4 bases from V and 6 bases from J, with 6 bases between. This CDR3 is built from 11 residues. CDR1 is LNHNV and CDR2 is YYDKDF in the germline V gene (reference sequence).

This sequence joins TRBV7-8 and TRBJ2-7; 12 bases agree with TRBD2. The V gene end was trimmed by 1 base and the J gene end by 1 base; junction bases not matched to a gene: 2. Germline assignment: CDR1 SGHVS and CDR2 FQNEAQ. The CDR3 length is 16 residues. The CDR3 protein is CASSLGGLAGSYEQYV. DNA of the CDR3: TGTGCCAGCAGCTTAGGTGGACTAGCGGGATCCTACGAGCAGTACGTC.

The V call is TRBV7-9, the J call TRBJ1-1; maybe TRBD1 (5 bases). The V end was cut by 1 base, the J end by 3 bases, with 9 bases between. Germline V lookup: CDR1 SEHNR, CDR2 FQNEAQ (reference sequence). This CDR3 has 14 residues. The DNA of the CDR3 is TGTGCCAGCAGCTTAGGGGGCCCGGACACTGAAGCTTTCTTT. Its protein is CASSLGGPDTEAFF.

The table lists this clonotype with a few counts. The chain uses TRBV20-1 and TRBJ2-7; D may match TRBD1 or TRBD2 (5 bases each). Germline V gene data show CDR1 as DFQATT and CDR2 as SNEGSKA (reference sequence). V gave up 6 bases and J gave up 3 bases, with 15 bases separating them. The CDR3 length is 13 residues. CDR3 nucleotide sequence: TGCAGTGCCACGAGGGCAGGGAGCTACGAGCAGTACTTC. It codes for CSATRAGSYEQYF.

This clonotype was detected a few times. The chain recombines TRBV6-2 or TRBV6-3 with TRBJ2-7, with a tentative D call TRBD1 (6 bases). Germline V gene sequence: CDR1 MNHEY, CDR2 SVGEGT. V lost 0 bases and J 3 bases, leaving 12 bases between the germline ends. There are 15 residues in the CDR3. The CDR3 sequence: CASSYSPGQLYEQYF. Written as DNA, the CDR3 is TGTGCCAGCAGTTACTCCCCGGGACAACTCTACGAGCAGTACTTC.

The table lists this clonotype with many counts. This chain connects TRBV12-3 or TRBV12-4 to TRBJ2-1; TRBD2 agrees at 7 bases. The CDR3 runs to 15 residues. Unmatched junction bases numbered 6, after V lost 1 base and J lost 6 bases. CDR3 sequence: CASSLVREQGNEQFF. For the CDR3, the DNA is TGTGCCAGCAGTTTAGTGCGGGAGCAGGGCAATGAGCAGTTCTTC.

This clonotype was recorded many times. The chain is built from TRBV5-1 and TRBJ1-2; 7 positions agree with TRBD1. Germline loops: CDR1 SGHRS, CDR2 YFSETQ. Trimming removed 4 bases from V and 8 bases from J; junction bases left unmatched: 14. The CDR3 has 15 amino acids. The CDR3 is CASSVLTGSATGYTF. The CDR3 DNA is TGCGCCAGCAGCGTCCTGACAGGGAGCGCGACCGGCTACACCTTC.

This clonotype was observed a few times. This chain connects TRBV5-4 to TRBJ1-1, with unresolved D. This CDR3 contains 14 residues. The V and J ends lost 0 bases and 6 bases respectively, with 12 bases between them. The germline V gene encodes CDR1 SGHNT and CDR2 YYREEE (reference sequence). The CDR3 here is CASSLGGAGAEAFF. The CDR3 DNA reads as TGTGCCAGCAGCTTGGGGGGAGCAGGAGCTGAAGCTTTCTTT.

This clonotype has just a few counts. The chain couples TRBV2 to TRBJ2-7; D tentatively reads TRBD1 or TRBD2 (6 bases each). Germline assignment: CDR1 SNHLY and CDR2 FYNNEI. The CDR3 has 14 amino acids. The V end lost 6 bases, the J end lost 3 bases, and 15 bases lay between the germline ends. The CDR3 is CASSLDKGGYEQYF. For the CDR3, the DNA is TGTGCCAGCAGCTTGGACAAGGGGGGCTACGAGCAGTACTTC. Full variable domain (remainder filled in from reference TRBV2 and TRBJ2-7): EPEVTQTPSHQVTQMGQEVILRCVPISNHLYFYWYRQILGQKVEFLVSFYNNEISEKSEIFDDQFSVERPDGSNFTLKIRSTKLEDSAMYFCASSLDKGGYEQYFGPGTRLTVT.

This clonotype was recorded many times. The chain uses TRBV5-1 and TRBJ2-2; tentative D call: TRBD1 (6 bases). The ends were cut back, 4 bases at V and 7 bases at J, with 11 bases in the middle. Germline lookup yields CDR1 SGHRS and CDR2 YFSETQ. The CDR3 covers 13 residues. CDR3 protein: CASSPTGIGELFF. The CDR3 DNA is TGCGCCAGCAGCCCCACAGGGATCGGGGAGCTGTTTTTT.

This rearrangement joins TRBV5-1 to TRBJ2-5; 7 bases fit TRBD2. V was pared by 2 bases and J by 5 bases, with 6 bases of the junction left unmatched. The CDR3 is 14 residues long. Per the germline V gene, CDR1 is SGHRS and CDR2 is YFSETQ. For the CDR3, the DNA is TGCGCCAGCAGCTTTGGCGGGAGCTCGGAGACCCAGTACTTC. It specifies CASSFGGSSETQYF. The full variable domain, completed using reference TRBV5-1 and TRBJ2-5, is KAGVTQTPRYLIKTRGQQVTLSCSPISGHRSVSWYQQTPGQGLQFLFEYFSETQRNKGNFPGRFSGRQFSNSRSEMNVSTLELGDSALYLCASSFGGSSETQYFGPGTRLLVL.

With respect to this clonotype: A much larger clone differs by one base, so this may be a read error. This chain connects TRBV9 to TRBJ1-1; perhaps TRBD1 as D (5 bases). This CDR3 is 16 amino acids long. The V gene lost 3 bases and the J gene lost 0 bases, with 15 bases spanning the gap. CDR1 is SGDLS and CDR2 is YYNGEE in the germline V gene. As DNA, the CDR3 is TGTGCCAGCAGCGAGAACCAACAGGAGATGAACACTGAAGCTTTCTTT. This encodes CASSENQQEMNTEAFF.

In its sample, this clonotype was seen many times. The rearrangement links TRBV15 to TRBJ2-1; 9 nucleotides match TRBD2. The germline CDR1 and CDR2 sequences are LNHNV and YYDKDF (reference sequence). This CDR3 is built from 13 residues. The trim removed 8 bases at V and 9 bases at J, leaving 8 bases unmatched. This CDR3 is CATRRGGGVEQFF. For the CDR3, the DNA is TGTGCCACCCGGCGGGGGGGAGGTGTTGAGCAGTTCTTC. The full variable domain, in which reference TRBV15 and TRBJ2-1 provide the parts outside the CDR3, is DAMVIQNPRYQVTQFGKPVTLSCSQTLNHNVMYWYQQKSSQAPKLLFHYYDKDFNNEADTPDNFQSRRPNTSFCFLDIRSPGLGDTAMYLCATRRGGGVEQFFGPGTRLTVL.